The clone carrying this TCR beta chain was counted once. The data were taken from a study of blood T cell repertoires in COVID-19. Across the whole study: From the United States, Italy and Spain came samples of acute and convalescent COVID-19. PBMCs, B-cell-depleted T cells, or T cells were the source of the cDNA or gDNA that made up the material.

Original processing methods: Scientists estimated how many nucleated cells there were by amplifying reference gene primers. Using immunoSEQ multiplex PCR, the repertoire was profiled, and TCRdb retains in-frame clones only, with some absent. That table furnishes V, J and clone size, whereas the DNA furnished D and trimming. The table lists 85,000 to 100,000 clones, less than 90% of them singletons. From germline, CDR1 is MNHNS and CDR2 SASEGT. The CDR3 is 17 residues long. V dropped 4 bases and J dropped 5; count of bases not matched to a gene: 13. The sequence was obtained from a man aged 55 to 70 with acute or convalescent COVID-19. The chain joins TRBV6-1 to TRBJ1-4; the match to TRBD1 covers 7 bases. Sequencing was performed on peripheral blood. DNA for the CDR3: TGTGCCAGCAGTGGGAGAGCCCGGGACAGAGAGAATGAAAAACTGTTTTTT. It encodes CASSGRARDRENEKLFF.